What follows are 24 T cell receptor beta chains derived from one specimen sequenced in a study of blood T cell repertoires in COVID-19. Here immunoSEQ multiplex PCR was the method, and the copy in TCRdb shows in-frame clones only, minus some. This table holds over 200,000 clones, just over 85% found once. Sequences were obtained from peripheral blood. The receptors were sampled from an elderly man with acute or convalescent COVID-19.

CDR3 bases: TGTGCCAGCAACGGAGTGCGGGGGGCCCCTTACGAGCAGTACGTC. It codes for CASNGVRGAPYEQYV. This sequence joins TRBV6-4 and TRBJ2-7, with TRBD2 identical over 8 bases. This CDR3 region has 15 residues. Germline loops: CDR1 MRHNA, CDR2 SNTAGT. The junction had 12 bases not matched to a gene; V was cut back by 7 bases and J by 4 bases.

The chain is built from TRBV7-3 and TRBJ2-1; 13 bases map to TRBD2. V lost 2 bases, J lost 8 bases, and 12 bases stayed unmatched. The CDR3 runs 18 residues. CDR1 is SGHTA, CDR2 FQGTGA, per germline. CDR3 in DNA: TGTGCCAGCAGCTTATCCCAACCGGGACTAGCGGGATTGGATGAGCAGTTCTTC. Protein product: CASSLSQPGLAGLDEQFF.

The chain has TRBV6-5 and TRBJ1-4; tentative D call: TRBD1 (6 bases). This CDR3 has 15 residues. V was shortened by 5 bases and J by 1 base, with 11 bases between the two germline ends. Germline CDR1 is MNHEY and CDR2 is SVGAGI. For the CDR3, the DNA is TGTGCCAGCAGTCCTCTACAGGGAACTAATGAAAAACTGTTTTTT. This translates into CASSPLQGTNEKLFF.

The V and J genes are TRBV7-8 and TRBJ2-2, with 13 bases matching TRBD2. Germline CDR1 and CDR2: SGHVS and FQNEAQ. V shed 1 base, J shed 6 bases, and the junction held 8 bases outside the gene matches. The CDR3 totals 18 residues. In nucleotides, the CDR3 is TGTGCCAGCAGCTTAGGACTGGGACTAGCGGGATACCCCGGGGAGCTGTTTTTT. Its translation is CASSLGLGLAGYPGELFF.

The chain joins TRBV5-1 to TRBJ2-7, with D possibly matching TRBD2 (6 bases). The CDR3 has 17 amino acids. Deletions cut 2 bases from V and 3 bases from J, with 21 bases between. The germline V gene has CDR1 SGHRS and CDR2 YFSETQ. The CDR3: CASSFTLREQTGYEQYF. The CDR3 DNA reads TGCGCCAGCAGCTTCACCCTCCGGGAGCAAACGGGCTACGAGCAGTACTTC.

V and J are TRBV15 and TRBJ2-3; D is perhaps TRBD2 (5 bases). V lost 1 base and J lost 6, with 17 bases in between. The germline V gene has CDR1 LNHNV and CDR2 YYDKDF (reference sequence). This CDR3 spans 16 amino acids. CDR3 DNA sequence: TGTGCCACCAGCAGAGGCCTACCGGGGTCATTTGATACGCAGTATTTT. The encoded protein is CATSRGLPGSFDTQYF.

The chain uses TRBV6-6 and TRBJ1-2; D possibly corresponds to TRBD1 (6 bases). The CDR3 extends over 17 amino acids. The V gene lost 5 bases and the J gene lost 4 bases, with 23 bases spanning the gap. CDR1 MNHNY and CDR2 SVGAGI come from the germline V gene (reference sequence). The CDR3 sequence: CASSRTGSAYRGYGYTF. The CDR3 DNA reads as TGTGCCAGCAGTCGTACAGGGTCTGCCTATCGAGGCTATGGCTACACCTTC.

The chain employs TRBV6-5 and TRBJ1-1, with 10 bases that match TRBD1. Germline V gives CDR1 MNHEY, CDR2 SVGAGI. This CDR3 has 14 amino acids. The trim removed 6 bases at V and 5 bases at J, leaving 6 bases unmatched. The CDR3 sequence: CASRAPGQGTEAFF. The CDR3 bases are TGTGCCAGCAGGGCCCCGGGACAGGGGACTGAAGCTTTCTTT.

V is TRBV13 and J is TRBJ1-1; D unclear. The germline gives CDR1 PRHDT, CDR2 FYEKMQ (reference sequence). V lost 0 bases to trimming and J lost 2 bases, with 10 bases between them. The CDR3 runs to 15 residues. CDR3 bases: TGTGCCAGCAGCTTAGGCGGCGGGTCAAACACTGAAGCTTTCTTT. This sequence encodes CASSLGGGSNTEAFF.

The chain has TRBV3-1 (or the pseudogene TRBV3-2) and TRBJ1-3, with TRBD1 matching 7 bases. Germline V gives CDR1 LGHDT, CDR2 YNNKEL (reference sequence). The J segment lost 5 bases and the V segment lost 3 bases, leaving 7 bases of the junction unmatched. The CDR3 runs 15 residues. The CDR3 region has the DNA TGTGCCAGCAGCCAGCCTGGGACAGACCGAAACACCATATATTTT. It yields the protein CASSQPGTDRNTIYF.

This sequence joins TRBV27 and TRBJ1-5; possibly TRBD1 for D (6 bases). CDR3 size: 15 residues. With 5 bases removed from V and 0 bases from J, the gap between germline ends came to 11 bases. Germline loops: CDR1 MNHEY, CDR2 SMNVEV (reference sequence). The CDR3 loop reads CASSPWTDSNQPQHF. CDR3 in DNA: TGTGCCAGCAGTCCGTGGACAGATAGCAATCAGCCCCAGCATTTT.

The rearrangement uses TRBV7-2 and TRBJ2-1; 8 bases agree with TRBD2. V lost 4 bases to trimming and J lost 5 bases; unmatched junction nucleotides: 10. CDR1 is SGHTA, CDR2 FQGNSA, per germline. This CDR3 has 16 residues. CDR3 nucleotide sequence: TGTGCCAGCAGCTCTCATTCTAGCGGGCCTAACAATGAGCAGTTCTTC. Encoded protein: CASSSHSSGPNNEQFF.

The chain employs TRBV12-5 and TRBJ2-7, with D possibly TRBD1 on 5 matching bases. The CDR3 loop spans 12 amino acids. Trimming cost V 1 base and J 4 bases, with 5 bases left between them. Per germline, CDR1 LGHNT and CDR2 FRNRAP. CDR3 in amino acids: CASGLEGYEQYV. CDR3 bases: TGTGCTAGTGGTTTGGAGGGGTACGAGCAGTACGTC.

The genes are TRBV28 and TRBJ2-4; a weak D match, TRBD2 (5 bases). This CDR3 region has 13 residues. Trimming took off 6 bases at V and 7 bases at J, with 13 bases between the two ends. Germline V lookup: CDR1 MDHEN, CDR2 SYDVKM. The CDR3 sequence: CASSRSGSNIQYF. In DNA form, the CDR3 reads TGTGCCAGCAGCCGCTCTGGGAGCAACATTCAGTACTTC.

The V and J genes are TRBV6-4 and TRBJ2-7; 7 bases fit TRBD1. Germline-derived CDR1 and CDR2 are MRHNA and SNTAGT. The CDR3 totals 13 residues. The V gene end was trimmed by 6 bases and the J gene end by 3 bases; junction bases not matched to a gene: 5. This CDR3 reads CASRGDRFYEQYF. DNA of the CDR3: TGTGCCAGCAGGGGGGACAGATTCTACGAGCAGTACTTC.

The chain has TRBV5-1 and TRBJ1-1; TRBD1 matches 10 bases. The CDR3 length is 15 residues. V gave up 4 bases and J gave up 3 bases; unmatched junction bases: 6. Per germline, CDR1 SGHRS and CDR2 YFSETQ. The CDR3 DNA follows: TGCGCCAGCAGCCGCGGGGACAGGGGTGACACTGAAGCTTTCTTT. Translation: CASSRGDRGDTEAFF.

V gene TRBV29-1 combines with J gene TRBJ2-3; D possibly corresponds to TRBD2 (6 bases). The length of the CDR3 is 15 residues. V was shortened by 1 base and J by 0 bases, with 11 bases between the two germline ends. CDR1 is SQVTM, CDR2 ANQGSEA, per germline. CDR3 DNA: TGCAGCGTTGAAGGTTCGCGGGATAGCACAGATACGCAGTATTTT. Translated, it gives CSVEGSRDSTDTQYF.

V usage is TRBV10-1 and J usage is TRBJ2-2; 13 positions agree with TRBD2. This CDR3 contains 14 residues. The trim removed 4 bases at V and 8 bases at J, leaving 1 base unmatched. Germline CDR1 is WNHNN and CDR2 is SYGVQD (reference sequence). In nucleotides, the CDR3 is TGCGCCAGCAGTGGGGGACTAGCGGGAGGGGAGCTGTTTTTT. Residues: CASSGGLAGGELFF.

This sequence joins TRBV3-1 (or the pseudogene TRBV3-2) and TRBJ2-7; 13 bases align to TRBD2. From germline, CDR1 is LGHDT and CDR2 YNNKEL (reference sequence). This CDR3 has 17 amino acids. Germline trimming cut 4 bases from V and 5 bases from J; bases unmatched to any gene: 11. The CDR3 region has the DNA TGTGCCAGCAGCCGGACTAGCGGGAGTGGGACTCGAAACGAGCAGTACGTC. Protein sequence: CASSRTSGSGTRNEQYV.

The chain links TRBV19 to TRBJ1-5, with 8 bases matching TRBD1. This CDR3 region has 16 residues. J gave up 0 bases and V 5 bases, and 6 bases lay outside the gene matches. The germline V gene has CDR1 LNHDA and CDR2 SQIVND (reference sequence). The CDR3 DNA follows: TGTGCCAGTAGTTCGCAGGGGGCGCCTAGCAATCAGCCCCAGCATTTT. It encodes CASSSQGAPSNQPQHF. Based on the CDR3 plus reference TRBV19 and TRBJ1-5, the full variable domain is DGGITQSPKYLFRKEGQNVTLSCEQNLNHDAMYWYRQDPGQGLRLIYYSQIVNDFQKGDIAEGYSVSREKKESFPLTVTSAQKNPTAFYLCASSSQGAPSNQPQHFGDGTRLSIL.

V is TRBV14 and J is TRBJ2-5, with 8 bases that match TRBD1. Germline lookup yields CDR1 SGHDN and CDR2 FVKESK. V shed 4 bases and J 2 bases; nucleotides not matched to a gene: 12. The CDR3 loop spans 17 amino acids. The CDR3 sequence is CASSPTRTGFGQETQYF. The CDR3 nucleotides read TGTGCCAGCAGCCCTACTCGGACAGGGTTCGGGCAAGAGACCCAGTACTTC. The full variable domain, rest sourced from reference TRBV14 and TRBJ2-5, is EAGVTQFPSHSVIEKGQTVTLRCDPISGHDNLYWYRRVMGKEIKFLLHFVKESKQDESGMPNNRFLAERTGGTYSTLKVQPAELEDSGVYFCASSPTRTGFGQETQYFGPGTRLLVL.

This rearrangement joins TRBV6-5 to TRBJ2-1; maybe TRBD2 (6 bases). This CDR3 is 12 amino acids long. V shed 7 bases and J shed 8 bases, with 12 bases lying between them. Per the germline V gene, CDR1 is MNHEY and CDR2 is SVGAGI. The CDR3 reads CASTGRFDEQFF. CDR3 in DNA: TGTGCCAGCACGGGGAGGTTCGATGAGCAGTTCTTC.

The chain employs TRBV5-1 and TRBJ2-5; TRBD1 matches at 7 bases. V lost 5 bases and J lost 4; bases outside the gene matches: 8. This CDR3 is built from 14 residues. Germline CDR1 is SGHRS and CDR2 is YFSETQ. The DNA for the CDR3 is TGCGCCAGCAGATCCGGGACAGTTTTAGAGACCCAGTACTTC. This codes for CASRSGTVLETQYF.

This clone was seen a few times. This chain links TRBV4-3 with TRBJ1-4; D ambiguous. The germline V gene has CDR1 LGHNA and CDR2 YSLEER. V was shortened by 6 bases and J by 7 bases, with 21 bases between the two germline ends. The CDR3 runs 16 residues. CDR3 residues: CASSRNFVTSGEKLFF. CDR3 DNA sequence: TGCGCCAGCAGTCGAAATTTTGTGACTAGCGGTGAAAAACTGTTTTTT.